This T cell receptor (beta chain) emerged from a study of blood T cell repertoires in COVID-19. Repertoires were generated with immunoSEQ multiplex PCR, while TCRdb's copy carries only in-frame clones and drops some. The sample holds more than 150,000 clones, 65% to 80% seen once. J gave up 4 bases and V 5 bases, and 5 bases lay outside the gene matches. CDR1 is ENHRY and CDR2 is SYGVKD in the germline V gene. The CDR3 loop spans 15 amino acids. The sample consisted of peripheral blood. The chain uses TRBV10-3 and TRBJ1-5, with 10 positions matching TRBD1. The origin of this receptor is a man aged 45 to 65 who had recovered from COVID-19. The CDR3 loop reads CAISTRTGGNQPQHF. CDR3 DNA: TGTGCCATCAGTACCCGGACAGGGGGGAATCAGCCCCAGCATTTT.